One sample yielded the 13 T cell receptor beta chains listed below, sequenced in a study of STAT5B mutations in CD4+ large granular lymphocyte leukemia. Here immunoSEQ multiplex PCR was the method, and the copy in TCRdb shows in-frame clones only, minus some. This table has under 35,000 clones, 74% appearing once. Sequenced sample: CD4+ T cells from blood buffy coats. The receptors stem from a human donor in good health.

V is TRBV19 and J is TRBJ2-6; TRBD1 might be the D (6 bases). CDR1 and CDR2 from the germline V gene are LNHDA and SQIVND (reference sequence). The CDR3 sequence is 16 residues long. Trimming took off 9 bases at V and 0 bases at J, with 15 bases between the two ends. CDR3 coding DNA: TGTGCCAGCTCCAGGGACATCGACTCTGGGGCCAACGTCCTGACTTTC. Its translation: CASSRDIDSGANVLTF.

The chain carries TRBV2 and TRBJ2-3, with D unresolved. Germline V gene lookup returns CDR1 SNHLY and CDR2 FYNNEI. This CDR3 spans 14 amino acids. V was pared by 3 bases and J by 1 base, with 8 bases between. The CDR3 protein is CASSDWLRTDTQYF. The CDR3 DNA reads as TGTGCCAGCAGTGACTGGTTGCGCACAGATACGCAGTATTTT.

The chain couples TRBV14 to TRBJ1-4, with TRBD1 matching over 7 bases. The V gene's germline CDR1 is SGHDN and CDR2 FVKESK. The CDR3 length is 15 residues. Germline trimming cut 0 bases from V and 8 bases from J; bases unmatched to any gene: 6. DNA of the CDR3: TGTGCCAGCAGCCAAGATCTGACAGGGAACGAAAAACTGTTTTTT. Its translation is CASSQDLTGNEKLFF.

The rearrangement links TRBV5-1 to TRBJ2-5, with 7 bases lining up with TRBD1. J lost 1 base, V lost 4 bases, and 4 bases had no gene match. Germline V lookup: CDR1 SGHRS, CDR2 YFSETQ. This CDR3 contains 14 residues. CDR3 sequence reads: CASSQGQPQETQYF. Written as DNA, the CDR3 is TGCGCCAGCAGCCAGGGACAGCCCCAAGAGACCCAGTACTTC.

The chain joins TRBV4-2 to TRBJ1-2, with 9 positions matching TRBD1. The trim removed 3 bases at V and 8 bases at J, leaving 10 bases unmatched. This CDR3 region has 15 residues. Germline-derived CDR1 and CDR2 are LGHNA and YNFKEQ. For the CDR3, the DNA is TGTGCCAGCAGCCATTCTGGACAGGGGTCGGCGGGCTACACCTTC. Its translation: CASSHSGQGSAGYTF.

The chain employs TRBV27 and TRBJ2-1; TRBD2 agrees at 7 bases. With V trimmed by 5 bases and J by 3 bases, 10 bases remained unmatched. This CDR3 is built from 16 residues. CDR1 is MNHEY and CDR2 is SMNVEV in the germline V gene (reference sequence). CDR3 in DNA: TGTGCCAGCAGTCCTACGGATCTAGCGGTCTACAATGAGCAGTTCTTC. Translated: CASSPTDLAVYNEQFF.

The gene calls are TRBV5-4 and TRBJ2-1; 16 bases are shared with TRBD2. The CDR3 loop spans 18 amino acids. Trimming removed 4 bases from V and 7 bases from J; junction bases left unmatched: 11. CDR1 and CDR2 (germline): SGHNT, YYREEE (reference sequence). CDR3 residues: CASSPKGLAGGDQNEQFF. The CDR3 bases are TGTGCCAGCAGCCCTAAGGGACTAGCGGGAGGGGATCAAAATGAGCAGTTCTTC.

The chain combines TRBV7-3 with TRBJ2-3, with 10 bases lining up with TRBD2. Trimming took 2 bases from V and 4 from J; bases not matched to a gene: 9. The CDR3 covers 17 residues. Germline CDR1 reads SGHTA; CDR2 reads FQGTGA. CDR3 protein: CASSLWPAGGRADTQYF. CDR3 nucleotides: TGTGCCAGCAGCTTATGGCCAGCGGGAGGGAGGGCAGATACGCAGTATTTT.

V is TRBV5-6 and J is TRBJ2-3; no reliable D call. Germline CDR1 SGHDT, CDR2 YYEEEE. V lost 0 bases and J 2 bases, leaving 1 base between the germline ends. The CDR3 is 12 amino acids. In nucleotides, the CDR3 is TGTGCCAGCAGCTTGGACACAGATACGCAGTATTTT. Translated, it gives CASSLDTDTQYF.

This chain uses TRBV7-2 with TRBJ2-3; TRBD2 might be the D (6 bases). This CDR3 is built from 15 residues. CDR1 and CDR2 from the germline V gene are SGHTA and FQGNSA. Deletions cut 2 bases from V and 0 bases from J, with 9 bases between. The CDR3 is CASSLHGTSTDTQYF. The DNA for the CDR3 is TGTGCCAGCAGCTTACATGGGACTAGCACAGATACGCAGTATTTT.

As DNA, the CDR3 is TGTGCCAGCAGTGACGGCGGGCGACAGGCTCTATCCTCCTATAATTCACCCCTCCACTTT. Translated, it gives CASSDGGRQALSSYNSPLHF. V usage is TRBV2 and J usage is TRBJ1-6, with TRBD1 as a possible D gene (6 bases). The germline V gene has CDR1 SNHLY and CDR2 FYNNEI. V shed 3 bases and J shed 0 bases, with 21 bases lying between them. The CDR3 runs to 20 residues.

This clone was detected only a few times. The genes are TRBV10-3 and TRBJ1-5, with no clear D. Germline CDR1 ENHRY, CDR2 SYGVKD. The CDR3 has 14 amino acids. V lost 0 bases to trimming and J lost 9 bases, with 12 bases between them. The CDR3 reads CAISESAGGGPQHF. Here the CDR3 DNA reads TGTGCCATCAGTGAGTCGGCCGGTGGAGGGCCCCAGCATTTT.

The chain uses TRBV25-1 and TRBJ1-6, with 8 nucleotides matching TRBD1. The CDR3 spans 14 residues. Germline V lookup: CDR1 MGHDK, CDR2 SYGVNS. V lost 6 bases, J lost 9 bases, and 7 bases stayed unmatched. DNA for the CDR3: TGTGCCAGCAGCCGGACAGGGCGGACTTCACCCCTCCACTTT. The encoded protein is CASSRTGRTSPLHF. Using reference TRBV25-1 and TRBJ1-6 for the parts outside the CDR3, the full variable domain is EADIYQTPRYLVIGTGKKITLECSQTMGHDKMYWYQQDPGMELHLIHYSYGVNSTEKGDLSSESTVSRIRTEHFPLTLESARPSHTSQYLCASSRTGRTSPLHFGNGTRLTVT.